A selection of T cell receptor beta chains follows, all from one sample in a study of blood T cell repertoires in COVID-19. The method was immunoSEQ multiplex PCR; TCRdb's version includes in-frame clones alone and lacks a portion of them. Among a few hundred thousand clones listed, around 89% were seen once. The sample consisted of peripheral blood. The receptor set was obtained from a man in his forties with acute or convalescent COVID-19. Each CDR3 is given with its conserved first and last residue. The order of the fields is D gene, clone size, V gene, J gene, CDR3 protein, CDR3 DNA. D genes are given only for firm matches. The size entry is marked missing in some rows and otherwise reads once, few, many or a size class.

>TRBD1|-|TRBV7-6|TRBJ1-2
CASSLGGTGSGYTF
TGTGCCAGCAGCTTAGGCGGGACAGGTTCGGGCTACACCTTC
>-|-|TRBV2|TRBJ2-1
CASSVGDEQFF
TGTGCCAGCAGTGTCGGTGATGAGCAGTTCTTC
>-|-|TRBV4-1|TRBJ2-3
CASRGGPRTDTQYF
TGCGCCAGCAGGGGAGGACCAAGGACAGATACGCAGTATTTT
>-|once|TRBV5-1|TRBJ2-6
CASSPVSLSGANVLTF
TGCGCCAGCAGCCCCGTCTCCCTCTCTGGGGCCAACGTCCTGACTTTC
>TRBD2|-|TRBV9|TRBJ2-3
CASTSRVAGGSDTQYF
TGTGCCAGCACCTCCCGGGTAGCGGGAGGGTCAGATACGCAGTATTTT
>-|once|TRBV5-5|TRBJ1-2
CASSFDGVGGYTF
TGTGCCAGCAGCTTTGACGGCGTGGGCGGCTACACCTTC
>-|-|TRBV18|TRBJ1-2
CASSALRGLANYGYTF
TGTGCCAGCTCAGCGTTAAGGGGTTTGGCCAACTATGGCTACACCTTC
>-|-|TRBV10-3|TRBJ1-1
CAISPGEMNTEAFF
TGTGCCATCAGCCCTGGGGAGATGAACACTGAAGCTTTCTTT
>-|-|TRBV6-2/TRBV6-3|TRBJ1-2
CASSYYGGGYGYTF
TGTGCCAGCAGTTACTATGGGGGCGGCTATGGCTACACCTTC
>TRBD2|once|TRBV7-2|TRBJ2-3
CASSLLLASGSHTQYF
TGTGCCAGCAGCTTACTGCTGGCTAGCGGGAGTCATACGCAGTATTTT
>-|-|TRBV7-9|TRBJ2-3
CASSSNYRVDSSYTQYF
TGTGCCAGCAGCTCGAATTACAGGGTAGATTCGTCTTATACGCAGTATTTT
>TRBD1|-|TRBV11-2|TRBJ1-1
CASSSLTGGNTEAFF
TGTGCCAGCAGCTCCTTGACAGGGGGCAACACTGAAGCTTTCTTT
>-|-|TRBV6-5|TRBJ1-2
CASSLHRTPGYGYTF
TGTGCCAGCAGTTTACACAGGACCCCGGGCTATGGCTACACCTTC
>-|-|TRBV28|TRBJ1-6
CASSFGGADSPLHF
TGTGCCAGCAGTTTTGGGGGGGCAGATTCACCCCTCCACTTT
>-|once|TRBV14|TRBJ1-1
CASSREGGTEAFF
TGTGCCAGCAGCCGAGAGGGGGGCACTGAAGCTTTCTTT
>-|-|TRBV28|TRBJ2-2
CAISTGELFF
TGTGCCATCTCCACCGGGGAGCTGTTTTTT
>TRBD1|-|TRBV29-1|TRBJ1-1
CSVEAPDRGVGEAFF
TGCAGCGTTGAAGCTCCCGACAGGGGGGTGGGTGAAGCTTTCTTT
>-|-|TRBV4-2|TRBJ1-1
CASSQDSRTVFTEAFF
TGTGCCAGCAGCCAAGATAGTAGGACAGTGTTCACTGAAGCTTTCTTT
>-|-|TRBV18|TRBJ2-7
CASSPEGSLTNEQYF
TGTGCCAGCTCACCCGAGGGATCTCTCACCAACGAGCAGTACTTC
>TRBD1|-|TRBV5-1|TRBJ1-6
CASSLRAQGQGVADNSPLHF
TGCGCCAGCAGCTTGAGGGCCCAAGGACAGGGAGTAGCGGATAATTCACCCCTCCACTTT
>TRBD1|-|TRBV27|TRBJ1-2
CASSNRQGASGYTF
TGTGCCAGCAGCAATCGACAGGGGGCTAGTGGCTACACCTTC
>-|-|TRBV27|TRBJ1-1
CASSLRVHKLGGTEAFF
TGTGCCAGCAGTTTAAGGGTCCATAAATTGGGGGGCACTGAAGCTTTCTTT
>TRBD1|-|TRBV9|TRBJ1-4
CASSAGQAFREKLFF
TGTGCCAGCAGCGCGGGACAGGCCTTTCGAGAAAAACTGTTTTTT
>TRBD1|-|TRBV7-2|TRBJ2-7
CASSRGGTGVRLSYEQYF
TGTGCCAGCAGTCGTGGCGGGACAGGGGTGCGCCTTTCCTACGAGCAGTACTTC
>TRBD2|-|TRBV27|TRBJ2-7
CASSFLPSGTGEQYF
TGTGCCAGCAGTTTTTTGCCTAGCGGGACGGGTGAGCAGTACTTC
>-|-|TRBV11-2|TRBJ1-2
CASGQSNYGYTF
TGTGCCAGCGGACAGTCCAACTATGGCTACACCTTC
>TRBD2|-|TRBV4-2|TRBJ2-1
CASSQETGTSAYNEQFF
TGTGCCAGCAGCCAAGAGACCGGGACTAGCGCATACAATGAGCAGTTCTTC
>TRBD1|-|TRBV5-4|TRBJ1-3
CASSPQGSSGNTIYF
TGTGCCAGCAGCCCACAGGGGAGCTCTGGAAACACCATATATTTT
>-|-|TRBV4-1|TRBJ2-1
CASSPIVIGGQFF
TGCGCCAGCAGCCCGATTGTCATAGGGGGGCAGTTCTTC